The entry below gives a single T cell receptor beta chain sequence along with its context. This sample was taken from a study of T cell changes during pregnancy in multiple sclerosis. The protocol was immunoSEQ multiplex PCR, while the TCRdb copy is restricted to in-frame clones and leaves out a portion. Among 90,000 or so clones listed, 94% were seen once. V dropped 4 bases and J dropped 7; count of bases not matched to a gene: 6. From germline, CDR1 is SNHLY and CDR2 FYNNEI. The length of the CDR3 is 13 residues. This chain joins TRBV2 and TRBJ2-7; 8 nucleotides agree with TRBD1. The TCR was taken from a female donor in good health, enrolled as a control in a pregnancy study. Source: peripheral blood, taken after pregnancy. The chain's CDR3 is CASSGPRGREQYF. For the CDR3, the DNA is TGTGCCAGCAGTGGTCCCAGGGGGCGTGAGCAGTACTTC.